Each of the 32 T cell receptor beta chains below was sequenced from the same sample in a study of blood T cell repertoires in COVID-19. Here immunoSEQ multiplex PCR was the method, and the copy in TCRdb shows in-frame clones only, minus some. Here the sample spans around 230,000 clones, approximately 90% being singletons. The source material was peripheral blood. Receptor source: a man aged 35 to 55 with acute or convalescent COVID-19.

In its sample, this clone was seen once. V gene TRBV5-1 combines with J gene TRBJ2-1, with 13 positions matching TRBD2. The CDR3 totals 16 residues. Trimming at V came to 4 bases and at J to 5 bases, leaving 6 bases not matched to a gene. In germline, CDR1 is SGHRS, CDR2 YFSETQ. The CDR3 DNA is TGCGCCAGCAGCCGGACTGGACTAGCGGGGGACAATGAGCAGTTCTTC. It encodes CASSRTGLAGDNEQFF.

The chain employs TRBV7-6 and TRBJ2-5; D gene ambiguous. V lost 4 bases and J lost 5, with 11 bases in between. The CDR3 spans 13 residues. The germline gives CDR1 SGHVS, CDR2 FNYEAQ. CDR3 sequence: CASSYPTRETQYF. CDR3 in DNA: TGTGCCAGCAGCTACCCCACGCGGGAGACCCAGTACTTC.

This sequence joins TRBV5-4 and TRBJ1-1; 7 bases map to TRBD1. This CDR3 comprises 14 residues. Trimming at V came to 0 bases and at J to 10 bases, leaving 9 bases not matched to a gene. Germline V CDR1 and CDR2: SGHNT, YYREEE (reference sequence). The CDR3 coding sequence is TGTGCCAGCAGCTTGGCAGGGGGGCATCTAGGAGCTTTCTTT. Translation gives CASSLAGGHLGAFF.

The rearrangement uses TRBV5-4 and TRBJ2-1; D might be TRBD2 (6 bases). V lost 0 bases and J 2 bases, leaving 15 bases between the germline ends. The CDR3 covers 17 residues. Germline CDR1 SGHNT, CDR2 YYREEE (reference sequence). The CDR3 region is CASSLGASVGTYNEQFF. The CDR3 DNA is TGTGCCAGCAGCTTGGGGGCTAGCGTGGGGACCTACAATGAGCAGTTCTTC.

V and J are TRBV19 and TRBJ2-7, with D possibly TRBD1 on 6 matching bases. Per the germline V gene, CDR1 is LNHDA and CDR2 is SQIVND (reference sequence). V lost 3 bases and J 3 bases, leaving 24 bases between the germline ends. CDR3 size: 18 residues. This chain's CDR3 is CASSITLITGKGSYEQYF. In DNA form, the CDR3 reads TGTGCCAGTAGTATTACGCTAATTACAGGGAAGGGCAGCTACGAGCAGTACTTC.

This clone has only one observation. This chain uses TRBV13 with TRBJ1-3, with TRBD1 as a possible D gene (6 bases). Germline V gene lookup returns CDR1 PRHDT and CDR2 FYEKMQ (reference sequence). Trimming cost V 3 bases and J 13 bases, with 19 bases left between them. CDR3 length equals 14 residues. The CDR3: CASSFGLQGPAIYF. CDR3 nucleotides: TGTGCCAGCAGCTTCGGGTTACAGGGACCCGCTATATATTTT.

The V and J genes are TRBV3-1 (or the pseudogene TRBV3-2) and TRBJ2-1, with a tentative D call TRBD2 (5 bases). This CDR3 spans 15 amino acids. CDR1 LGHDT and CDR2 YNNKEL come from the germline V gene (reference sequence). Trimming removed 4 bases from V and 0 bases from J, with 10 bases in between. The CDR3 bases are TGTGCCAGCAGCCCGAGCGGCAGCTCCTACAATGAGCAGTTCTTC. It yields the protein CASSPSGSSYNEQFF.

This chain connects TRBV5-5 to TRBJ2-3, with 8 bases fitting TRBD2. Germline V gives CDR1 SGHKS, CDR2 YYEKEE (reference sequence). The CDR3 length is 16 residues. J lost 9 bases, V lost 0 bases, and 12 bases had no gene match. The chain's CDR3 is CASSLDPGVREGTQYF. In DNA, the CDR3 is TGTGCCAGCAGCTTGGATCCCGGTGTCCGGGAGGGGACGCAGTATTTT.

The rearrangement joins TRBV4-1 to TRBJ2-5; the D gene is possibly TRBD1 (6 bases). In germline, CDR1 is MGHRA, CDR2 YSYEKL. V gave up 1 base and J gave up 3 bases, with 9 bases separating them. The CDR3 consists of 14 residues. CDR3 region: CASSQVQGEETQYF. In DNA, the CDR3 is TGCGCCAGCAGCCAAGTACAGGGAGAAGAGACCCAGTACTTC.

The chain couples TRBV3-1 (or the pseudogene TRBV3-2) to TRBJ2-2; 10 nucleotides line up with TRBD2. The CDR3 is 17 amino acids. V lost 4 bases, J lost 6 bases, and 11 bases stayed unmatched. Germline assignment: CDR1 LGHDT and CDR2 YNNKEL (reference sequence). DNA for the CDR3: TGTGCCAGCAGCCCCACCGAGCTAGCGGGAGTACCCGGGGAGCTGTTTTTT. It encodes CASSPTELAGVPGELFF.

CDR3 residues: CASSAQENTEAFF. For the CDR3, the DNA is TGTGCCAGCAGCGCACAGGAGAACACTGAAGCTTTCTTT. The J gene is TRBJ1-1, the V gene TRBV9, with D maybe TRBD1 (5 bases). This CDR3 region has 13 residues. The V end lost 3 bases, the J end lost 1 base, and 7 bases lay between the germline ends. Germline V gene sequence: CDR1 SGDLS, CDR2 YYNGEE.

The V gene is TRBV6-5, the J gene TRBJ1-1, with 7 positions matching TRBD1. Germline values: CDR1 MNHEY, CDR2 SVGAGI. The J segment lost 0 bases and the V segment lost 10 bases, leaving 5 bases of the junction unmatched. CDR3 length: 13 amino acids. The CDR3 protein is CATPGQLNTEAFF. The CDR3, as DNA: TGTGCCACCCCGGGACAGCTGAACACTGAAGCTTTCTTT.

This clone was detected only a few times. V is TRBV21-1 and J is TRBJ2-1; the D call of TRBD1 is as the table states it, not checked on the DNA. TRBV21-1 is classified as a pseudogene. The CDR3 length is 20 residues. CDR3 residues: CASSPRRRKGRAIPDNEQFF. The CDR3 DNA reads TGTGCCAGCAGCCCCCGGAGAAGAAAAGGCAGGGCTATCCCTGACAATGAGCAGTTCTTC.

This chain links TRBV7-6 with TRBJ1-6, with TRBD1 matching over 9 bases. In germline, CDR1 is SGHVS, CDR2 FNYEAQ. V lost 1 base, J lost 7 bases, and 5 bases stayed unmatched. This CDR3 has 16 amino acids. CDR3 nucleotide sequence: TGTGCCAGCAGCTTAGGTTCGGGGACAGGGAATTCACCCCTCCACTTT. Residues: CASSLGSGTGNSPLHF.

The table lists this clone with a count of one. The chain employs TRBV6-5 and TRBJ1-5; D might be TRBD1 (5 bases). V lost 2 bases, J lost 0 bases, and 11 bases lay in between. This CDR3 contains 16 residues. Germline loops: CDR1 MNHEY, CDR2 SVGAGI. The CDR3 loop is CASSYKGQFSNQPQHF. The CDR3 DNA is TGTGCCAGCAGTTACAAGGGGCAGTTTAGCAATCAGCCCCAGCATTTT.

The gene calls are TRBV30 and TRBJ1-3; D call uncertain. The CDR3 is 17 amino acids. The V end lost 2 bases, the J end lost 2 bases, and 19 bases lay between the germline ends. Germline CDR1 is GTSNPN and CDR2 is SVGIG (reference sequence). This chain's CDR3 is CAWSKALPRAAGNTIYF. The CDR3 DNA is TGTGCCTGGAGTAAGGCTCTCCCGCGTGCGGCTGGAAACACCATATATTTT.

This chain connects TRBV21-1 to TRBJ1-2; TRBD1, the table's D call, was not compared with the DNA. TRBV21-1 is labeled a pseudogene. This CDR3 contains 16 residues. The DNA for the CDR3 is TGTGCCAGCAGCAAGGAGTGGACCCGGGACAGCTATGGCTACACCTTC. Translating it yields CASSKEWTRDSYGYTF.

The genes are TRBV18 and TRBJ2-5, with a weak D call TRBD2 (6 bases). The V end was cut by 0 bases, the J end by 4 bases, with 9 bases between. Per germline, CDR1 KGHSH and CDR2 LQKENI. The CDR3 consists of 14 residues. The CDR3, as DNA: TGTGCCAGCTCACCACCTCGGGAGAGAGAGACCCAGTACTTC. This translates into CASSPPRERETQYF.

The genes are TRBV10-3 and TRBJ2-1, with 9 bases lining up with TRBD2. After removal of 4 bases from V and 7 bases from J, the junction contained 8 bases not matched to a gene. Per the germline V gene, CDR1 is ENHRY and CDR2 is SYGVKD. CDR3 length equals 15 residues. CDR3 protein: CAISGLAGATNEQFF. For the CDR3, the DNA is TGTGCCATCAGTGGCTTAGCGGGAGCAACTAATGAGCAGTTCTTC.

The chain combines TRBV3-1 (or the pseudogene TRBV3-2) with TRBJ1-4, with TRBD1 as a possible D gene (6 bases). V lost 4 bases and J lost 13, with 10 bases in between. CDR3 length: 11 amino acids. Germline V lookup: CDR1 LGHDT, CDR2 YNNKEL (reference sequence). CDR3 sequence reads: CASSLDSRLFF. CDR3 nucleotide sequence: TGTGCCAGCAGCCTGGACAGCCGACTGTTTTTT.

This clone was seen a single time. V is TRBV7-2 and J is TRBJ2-5; 8 bases agree with TRBD1. The CDR3 covers 15 residues. Germline loops: CDR1 SGHTA, CDR2 FQGNSA. The V and J ends lost 4 bases and 1 base, in that order; junction bases with no gene match: 5. The CDR3 DNA is TGTGCCAGCAGCTCCGGGACAGGAGTCCAAGAGACCCAGTACTTC. Amino acid sequence: CASSSGTGVQETQYF.

V gene TRBV4-2 combines with J gene TRBJ2-1; 11 nucleotides line up with TRBD2. The CDR3 has 17 residues. The junction had 12 bases not matched to a gene; V was cut back by 4 bases and J by 7 bases. Germline CDR1 is LGHNA and CDR2 is YNFKEQ. CDR3 amino acids: CASSRTVTSGKGNEQFF. Here the CDR3 DNA reads TGTGCCAGCAGCCGCACAGTGACTAGCGGGAAGGGTAATGAGCAGTTCTTC.

The chain couples TRBV13 to TRBJ1-2, with 8 bases lining up with TRBD1. The V and J ends lost 3 bases and 5 bases, in that order; junction bases with no gene match: 8. CDR3 length equals 15 residues. Germline V gene sequence: CDR1 PRHDT, CDR2 FYEKMQ (reference sequence). This CDR3 is CASSFGQGVDYGYTF. CDR3 DNA sequence: TGTGCCAGCAGCTTCGGACAGGGAGTTGATTATGGCTACACCTTC.

The genes are TRBV28 and TRBJ1-2, with TRBD1 as a possible D gene (5 bases). The ends were cut back, 6 bases at V and 4 bases at J, with 12 bases in the middle. Germline CDR1 reads MDHEN; CDR2 reads SYDVKM. The CDR3 covers 13 residues. CDR3 nucleotide sequence: TGTGCCAGCAGCCGCGCCGACAGCTATGGCTACACCTTC. This sequence encodes CASSRADSYGYTF.

The V gene is TRBV2, the J gene TRBJ2-7, with D possibly TRBD2 on 5 matching bases. Per the germline V gene, CDR1 is SNHLY and CDR2 is FYNNEI. V was clipped by 5 bases and J by 0 bases, with 14 bases between them. The CDR3 covers 15 residues. Here the CDR3 reads CASSPGRTVSYEQYF. The CDR3 coding sequence is TGTGCCAGCAGTCCAGGACGGACTGTCTCCTACGAGCAGTACTTC.

This chain uses TRBV18 with TRBJ1-2, with 7 bases matching TRBD1. CDR1 and CDR2 from the germline V gene are KGHSH and LQKENI. J was trimmed by 5 bases and V by 0 bases; bases with no gene match: 3. There are 14 residues in the CDR3. The CDR3 DNA reads as TGTGCCAGCTCACCACCCGGGACAGCTTATGGCTACACCTTC. This encodes CASSPPGTAYGYTF.

The rearrangement uses TRBV29-1 and TRBJ2-7, with D maybe TRBD1 (6 bases). Trimming left V 6 bases short and J 4 bases short, with 13 bases between. CDR1 is SQVTM, CDR2 ANQGSEA, per germline. The CDR3 covers 12 residues. The CDR3 is CSVEWGPYEQYF. In nucleotides, the CDR3 is TGCAGCGTCGAGTGGGGGCCGTACGAGCAGTACTTC.

The chain joins TRBV28 to TRBJ2-1; maybe TRBD2 (6 bases). In germline, CDR1 is MDHEN, CDR2 SYDVKM. There are 14 residues in the CDR3. The V gene lost 8 bases and the J gene lost 3 bases, with 14 bases spanning the gap. CDR3 amino acids: CASSPGVFYNEQFF. The CDR3 nucleotides read TGTGCCAGCTCACCGGGGGTCTTCTACAATGAGCAGTTCTTC.

The gene calls are TRBV28 and TRBJ2-1, with D possibly being TRBD2 (6 bases). V was shortened by 6 bases and J by 4 bases, with 16 bases between the two germline ends. This CDR3 contains 15 residues. In germline, CDR1 is MDHEN, CDR2 SYDVKM. CDR3 sequence reads: CASRPGLRRYNEQFF. The CDR3, as DNA: TGTGCCAGCAGACCGGGACTGCGGAGGTACAATGAGCAGTTCTTC.

The J gene is TRBJ2-4, the V gene TRBV30; a weak D match, TRBD1 (5 bases). The V end lost 0 bases, the J end lost 1 base, and 7 bases lay between the germline ends. Per germline, CDR1 GTSNPN and CDR2 SVGIG (reference sequence). The CDR3 is made up of 14 amino acids. As DNA, the CDR3 is TGTGCCTGGAGTGTAGGGGTGGCCAAAAACATTCAGTACTTC. It codes for CAWSVGVAKNIQYF.

The chain is built from TRBV5-1 and TRBJ1-1; D gene uncertain. Germline CDR1 is SGHRS and CDR2 is YFSETQ. V lost 6 bases, J lost 0 bases, and 9 bases lay in between. The CDR3 totals 13 residues. CDR3 residues: CASTETLNTEAFF. The CDR3 DNA is TGCGCCAGCACCGAGACATTGAACACTGAAGCTTTCTTT.

The chain recombines TRBV5-5 with TRBJ2-7, with TRBD2 identical over 15 bases. The CDR3 contains 17 residues. The V segment lost 4 bases and the J segment 1 base; nucleotides outside the gene matches: 6. Germline lookup yields CDR1 SGHKS and CDR2 YYEKEE (reference sequence). The CDR3 DNA is TGTGCCAGCAGCGCCGGACTAGCGGGAGGGAGGTCCTACGAGCAGTACTTC. Its protein product is CASSAGLAGGRSYEQYF.